Listed below are T cell receptor beta chains from one sample, sequenced in a study of T cells in Graves' hyperthyroidism and ophthalmopathy. TCRdb fed the multiplex PCR reads into MiXCR, producing one record per CDR3 protein. This sample has a few hundred thousand distinct CDR3 sequences, with 15% to 19% found just once. Specimen: blood. Every receptor here comes from a woman under 30 with Graves' hyperthyroidism. Each CDR3 is given with its conserved first and last residue. The D gene is left open where the match is weak. Clone size appears in some rows only: once, few, many, or a class for an expanded clone.

clone_size | d_call | j_call | v_call | cdr3_nt | cdr3_aa
many | . | TRBJ2-6 | TRBV5-1 | TGCGCCAGCAGCTTGCAGGGTGGGGCCAACGTCCTGACTTTC | CASSLQGGANVLTF
few | . | TRBJ1-2 | TRBV29-1 | TGCAGCGTTGTCAGCGCCACACCTGCCCCTAACTATGGCTACACCTTC | CSVVSATPAPNYGYTF
few | . | TRBJ1-1 | TRBV4-2 | TGTGCCAGCTCCGGAGAGGTGAACACTGAAGCTTTCTTT | CASSGEVNTEAFF
many | . | TRBJ1-5 | TRBV2 | TGTGCCAGCGGGGGGGCGTATCAGCCCCAGCATTTT | CASGGAYQPQHF
. | . | TRBJ2-2 | TRBV28 | TGTGCCAGCAGACCCCCCGGGACCCAATACACCGGGGAGCTGTTTTTT | CASRPPGTQYTGELFF
. | TRBD2 | TRBJ2-1 | TRBV6-1 | TGTGCCAGCAGTACGATGCGGACTAGCGGGAGGAATGAGCAGTTCTTC | CASSTMRTSGRNEQFF
many | TRBD1 | TRBJ2-7 | TRBV5-6 | TGTGCCAGCAGCTTGGCGACGGGACAGGGACACTACGAGCAGTACTTC | CASSLATGQGHYEQYF
few | TRBD1 | TRBJ1-4 | TRBV29-1 | TGCAGCGTTTGGACAGGGATTACAACTAATGAAAAACTGTTTTTT | CSVWTGITTNEKLFF
. | . | TRBJ1-2 | TRBV9 | TGTGCCAGCAGCACTCCATCAAGGACAGCTACTACTAACTATGGCTACACCTTC | CASSTPSRTATTNYGYTF
. | TRBD1 | TRBJ2-1 | TRBV5-5 | TGTGCCAGCAGCGGGACAGGGACGCAGTTCTTC | CASSGTGTQFF
many | . | TRBJ1-1 | TRBV20-1 | TGCAGTGCTAGAGGCCTGATAGGGAGGAACACTGAAGCTTTCTTT | CSARGLIGRNTEAFF
many | TRBD1 | TRBJ2-3 | TRBV7-3 | TGTGCCAGCAGCCTCGGACAGGGACCTAGCACAGATACGCAGTATTTT | CASSLGQGPSTDTQYF
. | TRBD1 | TRBJ2-2 | TRBV20-1 | TGCAGTGCTCCCCGACAGGGTGGCGGGGAGCTGTTTTTT | CSAPRQGGGELFF
many | TRBD1 | TRBJ2-7 | TRBV3-1 | TGTGCCAGCAGCCAAGGGACAGGGACGCAGTACTTC | CASSQGTGTQYF
many | . | TRBJ2-3 | TRBV20-1 | TGCAGTGCTCCGGCTACCACAGATACGCAGTATTTT | CSAPATTDTQYF
. | . | TRBJ1-3 | TRBV10-3 | TGTGCCATCGATCAGGGGTTAGGAAACACCATATATTTT | CAIDQGLGNTIYF
few | . | TRBJ2-4 | TRBV20-1 | TGCAGTGCTAGAGATTTTGGCGGAGGCCTAGCCAAAAACATTCAGTACTTC | CSARDFGGGLAKNIQYF
many | TRBD1 | TRBJ1-4 | TRBV29-1 | TGCAGCGTTCAGCAACAGGGGACTAATGAAAAACTGTTTTTT | CSVQQQGTNEKLFF
few | . | TRBJ2-3 | TRBV9 | TGTGCCAGCAGCGTAGAGGTTGGGCTCGTGTATACGCAGTATTTT | CASSVEVGLVYTQYF
many | . | TRBJ2-3 | TRBV3-1 | TGTGCCAGCAGCCAAGGAACCGCGGGGAGCACAGATACGCAGTATTTT | CASSQGTAGSTDTQYF
. | TRBD1 | TRBJ1-1 | TRBV28 | TGTGCCAGCAGTTCCCCGACAGGGCACACTGAAGCTTTCTTT | CASSSPTGHTEAFF
many | . | TRBJ1-5 | TRBV12-3/TRBV12-4 | TGTGCCAGCCGTTGGGGGGTTAGCAATCAGCCCCAGCATTTT | CASRWGVSNQPQHF
many | TRBD1 | TRBJ1-1 | TRBV7-9 | TGTGCCAGCAGCTTCTTACCGGGACAGTTGAACACTGAAGCTTTCTTT | CASSFLPGQLNTEAFF
few | TRBD1 | TRBJ2-7 | TRBV3-1 | TGTGCCAGCACCCCGACAGGGAAATCTTACGAGCAGTACTTC | CASTPTGKSYEQYF
. | . | TRBJ2-7 | TRBV4-1 | TGCGCCAGCAGCCAAATGGCGGGGGACACCTACGAGCAGTACTTC | CASSQMAGDTYEQYF
. | TRBD2 | TRBJ2-1 | TRBV6-1 | TGTGCCACCAGGACTAGCGGGAGTCTGTCCTACAATGAGCAGTTCTTC | CATRTSGSLSYNEQFF
many | TRBD1 | TRBJ1-2 | TRBV18 | TGTGCCAGCTCACCCGCCGGTGGCAGGGGGAAAGGCTACACCTTC | CASSPAGGRGKGYTF
many | . | TRBJ2-3 | TRBV15 | TGTGCCACCAGCAGAGATCTCCCAGGGGGGGGAACAGATACGCAGTATTTT | CATSRDLPGGGTDTQYF
. | TRBD2 | TRBJ2-4 | TRBV7-9 | TGTGCCAGCAGCTTAGGTTTGGCTAGCGGGGGGCCGGAGGCCAAAAACATTCAGTACTTC | CASSLGLASGGPEAKNIQYF
few | TRBD2 | TRBJ2-5 | TRBV27 | TGTGCCAGCAGTTTGGGCGGGGGGAATGGGAAGACCCAGTACTTC | CASSLGGGNGKTQYF
many | . | TRBJ2-1 | TRBV5-1 | TGCGCCAGCAGCTTGGGGGCTTCCTACAATGAGCAGTTCTTC | CASSLGASYNEQFF
few | . | TRBJ1-5 | TRBV30 | TGTGCCTGGACACTTGATAGCAATCAGCCCCAGCATTTT | CAWTLDSNQPQHF
many | . | TRBJ2-3 | TRBV14 | TGTGCCAGCAGCCAAGCACGGTGGGGCAGGGGCGGCGATACGCAGTATTTT | CASSQARWGRGGDTQYF
few | TRBD1 | TRBJ2-7 | TRBV13 | TGTGCCAGCAGCTTAAGGGACAGGGGTGGACACGAGCAGTACTTC | CASSLRDRGGHEQYF
many | . | TRBJ2-7 | TRBV4-1 | TGCGCCAGCAGCCAATCGGACAGAACCTACGAGCAGTACTTC | CASSQSDRTYEQYF
. | TRBD1 | TRBJ1-1 | TRBV5-1 | TGCGCCAGCAGCTTGGTGACAGGGGGCTTGGCCACTGAAGCTTTCTTT | CASSLVTGGLATEAFF
. | . | TRBJ2-2 | TRBV2 | TGTGCCAGCAGTGCGGACAGACCGAACACCGGGGAGCTGTTTTTT | CASSADRPNTGELFF
many | TRBD2 | TRBJ2-1 | TRBV6-2/TRBV6-3 | TGTGCCAGCAGTGATACGACTAGCGGGAGGAATGAGCAGTTCTTC | CASSDTTSGRNEQFF
many | TRBD1 | TRBJ1-1 | TRBV6-1 | TGTGCCAGCAGTGACGGGGGACAGGGTTACACTGAAGCTTTCTTT | CASSDGGQGYTEAFF
few | . | TRBJ1-4 | TRBV2 | TGTGCCGCCCGGGGGGGGCGGGAGGAAAAACTGTTTTTT | CAARGGREEKLFF
. | TRBD2 | TRBJ2-5 | TRBV5-1 | TGCGCCAGCAGCTCTTCAGCGGGAGGGCCTTATGGGGAGACCCAGTACTTC | CASSSSAGGPYGETQYF